The clone carrying this T cell receptor beta chain turned up a few times. This sample was included in a study of CD8 T cells in ankylosing spondylitis. A single record per CDR3 protein comes from TCRdb applying MiXCR to the 5' RACE reads. The table lists 200,000 to 300,000 distinct CDR3 sequences, over 9.5% of them singletons. Trimming removed 0 bases from V and 4 bases from J, with 10 bases in between. Germline values: CDR1 LGHDT, CDR2 YNNKEL (reference sequence). This CDR3 has 15 residues. The TCR originated in a male donor with ankylosing spondylitis or in good health (not recorded which). The chain carries TRBV3-1 and TRBJ2-1, with D uncertain. Sequencing input: blood, either unsorted or a sorted T cell fraction (not recorded which). CDR3: CASSQEGFGYNEQFF. The DNA of the CDR3 is TGTGCCAGCAGCCAAGAAGGTTTTGGTTACAATGAGCAGTTCTTC.